This TCR beta chain originates from a study of T cells in Graves' hyperthyroidism and ophthalmopathy. General study results and limits: Most thyroid clonotypes that were expanded above 0.001 also turned up in blood.

This clonotype was detected many times. Its specificity is unknown. There were TCR beta CDR3 regions amplified from RNA transcripts. With the HTBI primer set, the TCR CDR3 went through a first round of RT-PCR. TCRdb independently ran MiXCR on the multiplex PCR reads; one entry per CDR3 protein. The sample lists approximately 510,000 distinct CDR3 sequences; around 21% were seen once. Trimming removed 1 base from V and 1 base from J, with 10 bases in between. The CDR3 runs 15 residues. Germline-derived CDR1 and CDR2 are SEHNR and FQNEAQ (reference sequence). An approximately 10 ml volume of fresh peripheral blood provided the PBMCs.

The source of this sequence is a man younger than 35 with Graves' hyperthyroidism. The chain carries TRBV7-9 and TRBJ1-1; no reliable D call. Sequencing was performed on blood. CDR3 coding DNA: TGTGCCAGCAGCTTAGACCCGAAGGGGAACACTGAAGCTTTCTTT. Translating gives CASSLDPKGNTEAFF.